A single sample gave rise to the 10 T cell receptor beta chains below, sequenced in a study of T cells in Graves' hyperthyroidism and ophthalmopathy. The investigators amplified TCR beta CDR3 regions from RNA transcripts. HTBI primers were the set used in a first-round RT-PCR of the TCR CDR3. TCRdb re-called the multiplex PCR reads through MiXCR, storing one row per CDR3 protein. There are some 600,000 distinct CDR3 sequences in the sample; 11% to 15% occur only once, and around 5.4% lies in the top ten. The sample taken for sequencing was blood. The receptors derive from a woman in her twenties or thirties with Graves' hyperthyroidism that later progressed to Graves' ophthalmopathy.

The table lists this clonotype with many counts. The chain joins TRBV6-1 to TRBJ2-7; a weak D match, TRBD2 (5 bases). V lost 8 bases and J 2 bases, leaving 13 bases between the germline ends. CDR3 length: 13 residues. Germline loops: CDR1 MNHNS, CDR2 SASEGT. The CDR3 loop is CASGKHGTYEQYF. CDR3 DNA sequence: TGTGCCAGCGGCAAACACGGGACCTACGAGCAGTACTTC.

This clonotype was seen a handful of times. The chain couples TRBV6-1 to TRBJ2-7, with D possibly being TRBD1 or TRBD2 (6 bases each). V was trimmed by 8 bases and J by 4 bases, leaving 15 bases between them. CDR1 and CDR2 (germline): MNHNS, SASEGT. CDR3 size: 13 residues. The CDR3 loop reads CASQDGGRYEQYF. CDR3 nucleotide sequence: TGTGCCAGCCAGGACGGGGGCCGTTACGAGCAGTACTTC.

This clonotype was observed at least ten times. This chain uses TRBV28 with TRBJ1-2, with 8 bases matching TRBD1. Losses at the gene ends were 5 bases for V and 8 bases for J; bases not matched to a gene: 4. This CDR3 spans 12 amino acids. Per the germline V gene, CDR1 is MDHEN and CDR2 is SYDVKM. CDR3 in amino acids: CASSLGQGGYTF. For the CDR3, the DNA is TGTGCCAGCAGTCTAGGACAGGGAGGCTACACCTTC.

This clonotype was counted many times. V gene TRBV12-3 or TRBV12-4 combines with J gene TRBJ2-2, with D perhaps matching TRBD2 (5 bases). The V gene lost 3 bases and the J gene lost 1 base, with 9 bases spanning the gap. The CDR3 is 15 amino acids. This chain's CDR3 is CASSFAGLNTGELFF. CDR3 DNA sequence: TGTGCCAGCAGTTTCGCGGGCCTGAACACCGGGGAGCTGTTTTTT.

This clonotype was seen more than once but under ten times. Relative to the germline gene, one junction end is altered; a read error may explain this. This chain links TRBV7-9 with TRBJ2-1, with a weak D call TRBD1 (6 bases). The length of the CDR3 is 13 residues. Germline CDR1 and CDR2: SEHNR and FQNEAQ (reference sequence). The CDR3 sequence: CASSLDRDNEQLF. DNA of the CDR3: TGTGCCAGCAGCTTAGACCGGGACAATGAGCAGCTCTTC.

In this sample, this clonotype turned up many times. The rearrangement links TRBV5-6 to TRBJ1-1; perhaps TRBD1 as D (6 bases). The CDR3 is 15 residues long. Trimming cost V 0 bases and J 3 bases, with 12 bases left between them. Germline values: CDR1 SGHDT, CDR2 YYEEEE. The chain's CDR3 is CASSLAQGRDTEAFF. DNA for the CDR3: TGTGCCAGCAGCTTGGCCCAGGGGAGGGACACTGAAGCTTTCTTT.

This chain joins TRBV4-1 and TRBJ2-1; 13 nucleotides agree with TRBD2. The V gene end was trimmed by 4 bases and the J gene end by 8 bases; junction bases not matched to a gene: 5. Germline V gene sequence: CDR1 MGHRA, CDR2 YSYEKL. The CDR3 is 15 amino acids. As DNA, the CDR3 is TGCGCCAGCAGCCGTAGGACTAGCGGGAGCTATGAGCAGTTCTTC. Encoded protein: CASSRRTSGSYEQFF.

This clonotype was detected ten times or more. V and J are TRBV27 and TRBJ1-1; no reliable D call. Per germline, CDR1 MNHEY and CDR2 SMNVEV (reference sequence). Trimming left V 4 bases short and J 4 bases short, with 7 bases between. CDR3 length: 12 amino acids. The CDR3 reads CASSSPGTEAFF. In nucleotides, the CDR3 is TGTGCCAGCAGTTCCCCGGGCACTGAAGCTTTCTTT.

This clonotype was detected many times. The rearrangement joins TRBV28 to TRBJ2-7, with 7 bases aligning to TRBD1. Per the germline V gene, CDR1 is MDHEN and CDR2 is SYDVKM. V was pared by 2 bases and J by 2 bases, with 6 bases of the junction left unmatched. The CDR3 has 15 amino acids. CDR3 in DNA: TGTGCCAGCAGTTTAAGGGCGACAGGGCCCTACGAGCAGTACTTC. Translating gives CASSLRATGPYEQYF.

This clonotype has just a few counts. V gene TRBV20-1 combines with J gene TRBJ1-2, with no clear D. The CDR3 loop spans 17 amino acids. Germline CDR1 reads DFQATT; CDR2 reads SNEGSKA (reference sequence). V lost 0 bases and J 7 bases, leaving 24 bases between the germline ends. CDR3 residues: CSARDQTDDSNYGGYTF. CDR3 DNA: TGCAGTGCTAGAGATCAAACAGACGATTCTAACTATGGTGGCTACACCTTC.